One T cell receptor beta chain is described in this entry. TCRdb's table, derived via immunoSEQ multiplex PCR, lists solely in-frame clones and lacks some. The table records fewer than 70,000 clones, around 87% of them present only once. The record originates from a study of control samples from healthy donors and cancer patients. The CDR3 has 13 residues. The V end was cut by 0 bases, the J end by 6 bases, with 9 bases between. The source is a man in his sixties with head and neck cancer. Sequencing used PBMCs. The chain uses TRBV23-1 and TRBJ2-7; D tentatively reads TRBD1 or TRBD2 (5 bases each). TRBV23-1 is placed among ORFs of uncertain function. The DNA of the CDR3 is TGCGCCAGCAGTCAATCGAGGGGCGGCGAGCAGTACTTC. Protein: CASSQSRGGEQYF.